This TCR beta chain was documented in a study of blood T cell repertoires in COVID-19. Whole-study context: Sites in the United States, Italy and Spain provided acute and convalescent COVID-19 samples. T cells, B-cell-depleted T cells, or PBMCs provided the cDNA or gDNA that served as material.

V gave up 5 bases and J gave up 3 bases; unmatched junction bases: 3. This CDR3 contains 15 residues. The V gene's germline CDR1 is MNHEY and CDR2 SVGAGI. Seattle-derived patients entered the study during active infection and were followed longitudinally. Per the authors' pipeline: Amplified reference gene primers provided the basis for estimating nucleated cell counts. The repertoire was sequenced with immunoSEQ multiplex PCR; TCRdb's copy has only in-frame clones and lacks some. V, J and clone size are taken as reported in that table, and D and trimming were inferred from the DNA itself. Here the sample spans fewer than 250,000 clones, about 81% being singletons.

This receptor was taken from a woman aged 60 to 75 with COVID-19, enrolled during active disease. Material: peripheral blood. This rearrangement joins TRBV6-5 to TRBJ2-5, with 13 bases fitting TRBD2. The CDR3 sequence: CASSRTSGGEETQYF. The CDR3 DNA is TGTGCCAGCAGTAGGACTAGCGGGGGCGAAGAGACCCAGTACTTC.